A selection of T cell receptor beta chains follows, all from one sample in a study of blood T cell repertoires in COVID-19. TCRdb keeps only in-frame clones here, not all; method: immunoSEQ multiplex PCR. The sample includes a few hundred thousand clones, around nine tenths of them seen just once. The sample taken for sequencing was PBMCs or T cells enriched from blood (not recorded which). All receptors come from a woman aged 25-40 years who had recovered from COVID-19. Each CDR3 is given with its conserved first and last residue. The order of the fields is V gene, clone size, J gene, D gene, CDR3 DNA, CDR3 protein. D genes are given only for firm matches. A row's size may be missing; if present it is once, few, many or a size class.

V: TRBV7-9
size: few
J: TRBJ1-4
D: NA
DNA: TGTGCCAGCAGCTTAGTTCAGGAAAAACTGTTTTTT
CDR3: CASSLVQEKLFF

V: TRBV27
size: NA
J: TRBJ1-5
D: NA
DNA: TGTGCCAGCAGTTCTATGCTCGGGGGGGGGTTGGGCAATCAGCCCCAGCATTTT
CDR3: CASSSMLGGGLGNQPQHF

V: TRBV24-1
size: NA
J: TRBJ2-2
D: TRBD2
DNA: TGTGCCACCAGTGACCCCGGGACTAGCGTCACCGGGGAGCTGTTTTTT
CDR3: CATSDPGTSVTGELFF

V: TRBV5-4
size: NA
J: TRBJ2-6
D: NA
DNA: TGTGCCAGCAGCTCGTACAGGGTCTCTGGGGCCAACGTCCTGACTTTC
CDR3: CASSSYRVSGANVLTF

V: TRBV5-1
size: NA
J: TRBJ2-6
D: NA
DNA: TGCGCCAGTCGAGATTCTGGGGCCAACGTCCTGACTTTC
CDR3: CASRDSGANVLTF

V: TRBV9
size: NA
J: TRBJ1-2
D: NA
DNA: TGTGCCAGCAGCGTAGAGCCAAACTATGGCTACACCTTC
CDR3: CASSVEPNYGYTF

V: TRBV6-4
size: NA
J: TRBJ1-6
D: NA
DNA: TGTGCCAGCAGTGACGAGGTCGGTTCACCCCTCCACTTT
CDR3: CASSDEVGSPLHF

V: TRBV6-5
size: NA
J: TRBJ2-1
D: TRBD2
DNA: TGTGCCAGCAGTTCCGGACTAGCACGGTTCGATGAGCAGTTCTTC
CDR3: CASSSGLARFDEQFF

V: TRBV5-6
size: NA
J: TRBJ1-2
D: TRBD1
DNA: TGTGCCAGCAGCCCAGACAGGGGGCGAGGCTACACCTTC
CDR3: CASSPDRGRGYTF

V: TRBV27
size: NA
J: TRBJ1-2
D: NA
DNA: TGTGCCAGCCGAGGAATAGGACAGAACCATGGCTACACCTTC
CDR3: CASRGIGQNHGYTF

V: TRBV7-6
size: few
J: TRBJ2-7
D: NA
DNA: TGTGCCAGCAGCTTAGCCCACAGGGCAGGAGTATACGAGCAGTACTTC
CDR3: CASSLAHRAGVYEQYF

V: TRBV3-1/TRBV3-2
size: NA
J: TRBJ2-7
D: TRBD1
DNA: TGTGCCAGCAGCCACCGGGACAGAACCTACGAGCAGTACTTC
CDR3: CASSHRDRTYEQYF

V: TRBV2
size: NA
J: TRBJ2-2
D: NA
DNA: TGTGCCAGCAGTGAGAGGCTTAGGAGTCCCACCGGGGAGCTGTTTTTT
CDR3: CASSERLRSPTGELFF

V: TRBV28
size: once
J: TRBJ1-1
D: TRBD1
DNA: TGTGCCAGCAGTCAGGGACAGGGGGCGATTTCAGGTGAAGCTTTCTTT
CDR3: CASSQGQGAISGEAFF

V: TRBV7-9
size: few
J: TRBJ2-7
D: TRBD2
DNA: TGTGCCAGCAACCAACGGGTGGGAGGGGACCCTCTTTCTGGAGACGAGCAGTACTTC
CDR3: CASNQRVGGDPLSGDEQYF

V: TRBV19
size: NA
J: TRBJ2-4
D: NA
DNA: TGTGCCAGTAGTATAATCGGTTCGGGAAACATTCAGTACTTC
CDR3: CASSIIGSGNIQYF

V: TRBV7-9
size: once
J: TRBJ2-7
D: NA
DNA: TGTGCCAGCAGTTCGGACAGAACGGGGGAGCAGTACTTC
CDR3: CASSSDRTGEQYF

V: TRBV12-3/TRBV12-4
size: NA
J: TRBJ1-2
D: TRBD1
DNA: TGTGCCAGCAGCCAGACAGGGAGTAAGGGCTACACCTTC
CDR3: CASSQTGSKGYTF

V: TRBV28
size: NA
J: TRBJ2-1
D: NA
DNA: TGTGCCAGCATTCTGCAGGGCTACAATGAGCAGTTCTTC
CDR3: CASILQGYNEQFF

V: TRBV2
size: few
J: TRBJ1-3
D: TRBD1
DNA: TGTGCCAGCCAGACAGGGTTTGGAGGAAACACCATATATTTT
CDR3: CASQTGFGGNTIYF

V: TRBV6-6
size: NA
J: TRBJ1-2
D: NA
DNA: TGTGCCAGCAGTTACAATCCAGGGATAAATGGCTACACCTTC
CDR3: CASSYNPGINGYTF

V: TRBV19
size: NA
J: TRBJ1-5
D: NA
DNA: TGTGCCAGTAGTATACAGATGACTCCTCAGCCCCAGCATTTT
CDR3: CASSIQMTPQPQHF

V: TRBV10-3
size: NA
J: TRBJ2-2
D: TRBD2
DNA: TGTGCCATCAGTGTTAAACTAGCGGGAGGTAGGACCGGGGAGCTGTTTTTT
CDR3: CAISVKLAGGRTGELFF

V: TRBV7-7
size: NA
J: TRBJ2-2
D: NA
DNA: TGTGCCAGCAGCTTAGAATGGCGGGACGGGGAGCTGTTTTTT
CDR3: CASSLEWRDGELFF

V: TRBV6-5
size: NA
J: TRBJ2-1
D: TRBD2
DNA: TGTGCCAGCGGACGCGGGAGTCTTTACAATGAGCAGTTCTTC
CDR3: CASGRGSLYNEQFF

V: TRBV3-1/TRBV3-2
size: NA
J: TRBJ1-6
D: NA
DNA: TGTGCCAGCAGCCAAGGCGGGAGACAAACACCCCTCCACTTT
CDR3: CASSQGGRQTPLHF

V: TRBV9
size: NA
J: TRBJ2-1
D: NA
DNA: TGTGCCAGCAGCGTGGAGACAGCAACGGGCAATGAGCAGTTCTTC
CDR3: CASSVETATGNEQFF

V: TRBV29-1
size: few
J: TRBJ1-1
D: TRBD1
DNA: TGCAGCGTTGACGGGACAGGGCGAGGGACTGAAGCTTTCTTT
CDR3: CSVDGTGRGTEAFF

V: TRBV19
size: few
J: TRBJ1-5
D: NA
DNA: TGTGCCAGTAGACCTAACCAGGGAAGCAATCAGCCCCAGCATTTT
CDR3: CASRPNQGSNQPQHF

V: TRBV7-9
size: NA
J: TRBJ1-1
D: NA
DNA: TGTGCCAGCAAGCCCGGACAGATGAACACTGAAGCTTTCTTT
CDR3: CASKPGQMNTEAFF

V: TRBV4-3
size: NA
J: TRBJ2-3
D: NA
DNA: TGCGCCAGCAGCCACTCCCGCGAACATACGCAGTATTTT
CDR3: CASSHSREHTQYF

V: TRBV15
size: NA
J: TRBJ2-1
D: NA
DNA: TGTGCCACCAGCAGAGGGGCTAGCGAGCTGAATGAGCAGTTCTTC
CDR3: CATSRGASELNEQFF

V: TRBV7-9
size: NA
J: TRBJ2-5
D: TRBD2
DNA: TGTGCCAGCAGCTCCCGACTAGCGGGAGGCCAAGAGACCCAGTACTTC
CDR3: CASSSRLAGGQETQYF

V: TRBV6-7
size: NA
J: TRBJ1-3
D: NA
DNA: TGTGCCAGCAGTTACGGGGGGGCCTCTGGAAACACCATATATTTT
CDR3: CASSYGGASGNTIYF

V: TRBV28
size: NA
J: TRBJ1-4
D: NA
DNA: TGTGCCAGCAGTTCCCCCCCAGGTACTAATGAAAAACTGTTTTTT
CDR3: CASSSPPGTNEKLFF

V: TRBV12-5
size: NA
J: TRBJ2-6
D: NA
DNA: TGTGCTAGTGGGATTGGAGGGCAGCGTGGGGCCAACGTCCTGACTTTC
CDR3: CASGIGGQRGANVLTF

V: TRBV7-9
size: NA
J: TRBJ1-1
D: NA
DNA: TGTGCCAGCAGCTTATCTAGGGGTGACACTGAAGCTTTCTTT
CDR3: CASSLSRGDTEAFF

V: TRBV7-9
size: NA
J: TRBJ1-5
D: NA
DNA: TGTGCCACCTACAGGGAGTCCAGTCAGCCCCAGCATTTT
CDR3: CATYRESSQPQHF

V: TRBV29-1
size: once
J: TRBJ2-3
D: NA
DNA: TGCAGCTCGAGGGGACTGGGCACAGATACGCAGTATTTT
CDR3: CSSRGLGTDTQYF

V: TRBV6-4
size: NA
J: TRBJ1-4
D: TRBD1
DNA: TGTGCCAGCAGTGGAATCGACAGGGGAAAACTGTTTTTT
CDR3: CASSGIDRGKLFF

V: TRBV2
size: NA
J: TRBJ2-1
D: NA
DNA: TGTGCCAGCCCAGGGGATGTATACAATGAGCAGTTCTTC
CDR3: CASPGDVYNEQFF

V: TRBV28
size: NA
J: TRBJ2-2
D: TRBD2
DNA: TGTGCCAGCAGTGGACTAGCGGGGAGGGGCGGGGAGCTGTTTTTT
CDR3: CASSGLAGRGGELFF

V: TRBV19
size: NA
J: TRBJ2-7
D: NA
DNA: TGTGCCAGTAGTATGGGCGCGGGGTCGTACGAGCAGTACTTC
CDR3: CASSMGAGSYEQYF

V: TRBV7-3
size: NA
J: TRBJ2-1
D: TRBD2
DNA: TGTGCCAGCAGCAAACTAGCGGCCCTCCACAATGAGCAGTTCTTC
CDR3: CASSKLAALHNEQFF

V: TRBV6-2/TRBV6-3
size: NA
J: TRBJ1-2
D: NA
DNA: TGTGCCAGCAGCCTGACATTGGGAGGTATTGACTACACCTTC
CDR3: CASSLTLGGIDYTF

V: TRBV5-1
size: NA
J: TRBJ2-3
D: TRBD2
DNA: TGCGCCAGCTCTAAGACTAGCGGGACATTCACAGATACGCAGTATTTT
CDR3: CASSKTSGTFTDTQYF

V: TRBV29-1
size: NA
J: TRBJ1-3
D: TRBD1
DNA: TGCAGCGTGATGACAGGGACCTTCTCTGGAAACACCATATATTTT
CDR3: CSVMTGTFSGNTIYF

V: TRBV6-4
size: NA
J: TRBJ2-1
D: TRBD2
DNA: TGTGCCAGCAGTTTACTAGCGGGAGGGGCTAATGAGCAGTTCTTC
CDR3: CASSLLAGGANEQFF

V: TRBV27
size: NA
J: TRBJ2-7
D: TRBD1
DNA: TGTGCCAGCAGTCGTCCTGGACAGGGCTACGAGCAGTACTTC
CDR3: CASSRPGQGYEQYF

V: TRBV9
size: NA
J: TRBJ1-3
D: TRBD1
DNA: TGTGCCAGCAGCCCCCCGGGCAGGGGGTTCGCTGGAAACACCATATATTTT
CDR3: CASSPPGRGFAGNTIYF

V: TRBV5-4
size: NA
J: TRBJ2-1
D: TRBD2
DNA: TGTGCCAGCAGCTCCGGGACTAGCGGGAGATATGAGCAGTTCTTC
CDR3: CASSSGTSGRYEQFF

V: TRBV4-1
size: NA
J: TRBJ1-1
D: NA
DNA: TGCGCCAGCAGCCCCGACAGGCTGAACACTGAAGCTTTCTTT
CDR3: CASSPDRLNTEAFF

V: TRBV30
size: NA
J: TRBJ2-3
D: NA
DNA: TGTGCCTGGAGTGAGGGGGGGGATAGCACAGATACGCAGTATTTT
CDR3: CAWSEGGDSTDTQYF

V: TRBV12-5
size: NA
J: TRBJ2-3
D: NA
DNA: TGTGCTAGTGGCGTAGGGGTGGGGACGCAGTATTTT
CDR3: CASGVGVGTQYF

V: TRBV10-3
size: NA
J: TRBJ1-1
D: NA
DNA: TGTGCCATCAGTGAGCAGGCAGGGTGGGCGAAAAACACTGAAGCTTTCTTT
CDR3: CAISEQAGWAKNTEAFF

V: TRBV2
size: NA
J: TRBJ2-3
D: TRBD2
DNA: TGTGCCAGCAGTCCTTCCCGACTAGCGGGAGGTTTTGGGGATACGCAGTATTTT
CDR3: CASSPSRLAGGFGDTQYF

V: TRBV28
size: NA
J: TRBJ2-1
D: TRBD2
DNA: TGTGCCAGCAGATACTACGGGAGGGAAGGCAATGAGCAGTTCTTC
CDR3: CASRYYGREGNEQFF

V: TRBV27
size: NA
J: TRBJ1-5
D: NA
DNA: TGTGCCAGCAGTTTACGGGGGGTGGGACAAGCAAATCAGCCCCAGCATTTT
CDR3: CASSLRGVGQANQPQHF